One T cell receptor (beta chain) is described in this entry. What antigen it recognizes has not been identified. Base qualities are missing; no much larger clone stands one base away. The protocol used for the library was 5' RACE. Sequencer: Illumina HiSeq 2500. The second PCR ran for roughly 7 to 11 cycles and used a J-beta primer mix along with a sample-barcoded 5' primer. A unique molecular identifier was introduced onto each TCR beta cDNA molecule by a template-switch 5' adaptor carrying 12 random nucleotides. Each sample yielded at least 2.5 million CDR3-containing paired-end reads. First-strand cDNA synthesis was performed from all RNA using the Mint cDNA synthesis kit, with priming by a TRBC-specific oligonucleotide. Following uracil-DNA glycosylase treatment, a first 18-cycle PCR with universal primers M1SS and BC2_uni_R was performed on all cDNA. As for how the authors treated the data: For normalization, 1 million high-quality reads, each with a distinct molecular identifier, were randomly selected from each sample. Reads sharing molecular identifiers were discarded rather than binned into consensus sequences. MiTCR, with a Q25 quality threshold and the strictest error-elimination algorithm, was used for CDR3 identification, clonotype clustering and error correction. Lower-bound total TCR beta diversity was estimated with a nonparametric unseen species model using Euler transformation. Clones were called with MiXCR by TCRdb after fastp trimmed the public reads at Q25, and only in-frame beta chains were retained. A single entry per CDR3 protein holds the most common genes and DNA from its merged rows. The V and J calls shown here were made by TCRdb, not taken from the authors' results. In all, the sample holds 660,000 or so distinct CDR3 sequences, and about 54% of those were seen once. The top ten hold over 30% of the sample.

The roughly 39 donors, aged about 6 to 95 years, were systemically healthy Caucasian individuals from Russia. Each donor gave roughly 9 milliliters of peripheral blood, drawn into EDTA-treated Vacutainer tubes. Ficoll-Paque density-gradient centrifugation was used to isolate PBMCs, with at least 6.5 million per sample. Trizol reagent was used to extract total RNA from the PBMCs, yielding at least 6 micrograms per sample. For every donor, an aliquot of PBMCs went through flow cytometry to measure the percentages of naive CD45RAhigh/CD27high T cells. These data are taken from a study of blood T cells in healthy people across ages (dated by TCRdb to the mid-2010s). Regarding the study in general: Template switching captured roughly one uniquely barcoded TCR beta cDNA molecule per two T cells in model experiments. Using deep sequencing normalized with unique cDNA molecular identifiers, the study measured how TCR beta repertoire diversity changes with age. The donors were divided into four age groups: young (average approximately 17 years), middle-aged (about 39), aged (approximately 62) and long-lived (about 79). To avoid experimental bias, donors of different ages were spread randomly across the sequencing lanes. The study analyzed two additional independent replicas of 1 million unique cDNA reads from the same blood draw for two donors, one aged 18 to 30 and one aged 80 or older. What the authors observed across the whole study: Since profiling was done on bulk unsorted PBMCs, naive and antigen-experienced compartments could not be conclusively compared. Estimates of total diversity based on one million sequenced T cells were considered lower bounds and underestimates. Observed TCR beta diversity per million T cells fell roughly linearly with age, and a significant reduction was already apparent by age roughly 40. The long-lived group showed more naive CD4+ T cells, fewer expanded clones and increased TCR diversity than the aged group, suggesting age selection. The percentage of naive T cells measured by flow cytometry correlated strongly with observed TCR beta diversity. The CMV infection status of donors was not known, potentially confounding age-related changes in expanded clonotypes.

The CDR3 runs 15 amino acids, cysteine and phenylalanine included. The DNA shown is the 45-base CDR3, in frame from base 1. At the junction V is shortened by 5 bases and J by 5 bases; bases outside the gene matches: 8. From the germline V gene (reference sequence), CDR1 is SEHNR and CDR2 is FQNEAQ. The rearrangement combines TRBV7-9 with TRBJ1-1, and 10 junction bases match TRBD1. The sequenced material came from blood. This receptor was obtained from a man aged 60 to 69 in good health. The DNA sequence is TGTGCCAGCAGCCCGATGGGGACAGGGGAAACTGAAGCTTTCTTT. This translates into CASSPMGTGETEAFF.